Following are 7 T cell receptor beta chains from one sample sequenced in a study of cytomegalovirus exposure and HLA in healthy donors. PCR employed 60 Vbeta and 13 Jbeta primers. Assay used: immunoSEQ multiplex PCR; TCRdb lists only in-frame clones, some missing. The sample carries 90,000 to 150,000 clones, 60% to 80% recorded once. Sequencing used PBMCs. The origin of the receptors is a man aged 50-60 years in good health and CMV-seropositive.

DNA for the CDR3: TGCGCCAGCAGTGAGGAGGGGGAAGGAAGGGGTAATGAGCAGTTCTTC. Protein sequence: CASSEEGEGRGNEQFF. The V call is TRBV10-2, the J call TRBJ2-1; possibly TRBD1 for D (6 bases). Germline V gene sequence: CDR1 WSHSY, CDR2 SAAADI. The CDR3 length is 16 residues. Trimming left V 2 bases short and J 7 bases short, with 18 bases between.

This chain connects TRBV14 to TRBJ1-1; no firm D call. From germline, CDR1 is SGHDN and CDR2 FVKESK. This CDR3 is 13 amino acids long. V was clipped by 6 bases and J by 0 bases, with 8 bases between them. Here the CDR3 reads CASSDYMNTEAFF. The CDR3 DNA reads TGTGCCAGCAGTGACTATATGAACACTGAAGCTTTCTTT.

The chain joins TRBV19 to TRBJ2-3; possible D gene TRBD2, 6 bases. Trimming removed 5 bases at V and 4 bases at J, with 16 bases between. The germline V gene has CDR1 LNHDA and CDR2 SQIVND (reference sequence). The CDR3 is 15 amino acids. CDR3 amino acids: CASSLGGLIADTQYF. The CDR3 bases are TGTGCCAGTAGTCTCGGGGGTCTAATAGCAGATACGCAGTATTTT. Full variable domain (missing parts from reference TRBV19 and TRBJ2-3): DGGITQSPKYLFRKEGQNVTLSCEQNLNHDAMYWYRQDPGQGLRLIYYSQIVNDFQKGDIAEGYSVSREKKESFPLTVTSAQKNPTAFYLCASSLGGLIADTQYFGPGTRLTVL.

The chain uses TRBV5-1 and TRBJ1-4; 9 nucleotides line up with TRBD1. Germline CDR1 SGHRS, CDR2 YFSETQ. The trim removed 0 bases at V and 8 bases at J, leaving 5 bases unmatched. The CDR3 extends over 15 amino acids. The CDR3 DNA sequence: TGCGCCAGCAGCTTGGGGGGGACAGGGTTCGAAAAACTGTTTTTT. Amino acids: CASSLGGTGFEKLFF. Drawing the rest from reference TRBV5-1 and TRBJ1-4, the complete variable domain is KAGVTQTPRYLIKTRGQQVTLSCSPISGHRSVSWYQQTPGQGLQFLFEYFSETQRNKGNFPGRFSGRQFSNSRSEMNVSTLELGDSALYLCASSLGGTGFEKLFFGSGTQLSVL.

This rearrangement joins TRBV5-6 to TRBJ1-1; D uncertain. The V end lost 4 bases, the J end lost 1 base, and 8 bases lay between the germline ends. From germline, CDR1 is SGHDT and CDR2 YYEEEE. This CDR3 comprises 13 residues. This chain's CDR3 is CASSRVENTEAFF. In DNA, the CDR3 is TGTGCCAGCAGCCGGGTGGAGAACACTGAAGCTTTCTTT.

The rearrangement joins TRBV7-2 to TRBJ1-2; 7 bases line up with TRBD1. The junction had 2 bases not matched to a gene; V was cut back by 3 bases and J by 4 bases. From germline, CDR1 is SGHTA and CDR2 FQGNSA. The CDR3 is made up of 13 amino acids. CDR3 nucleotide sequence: TGTGCCAGCAGCTTTGACAGGGTCTATGGCTACACCTTC. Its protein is CASSFDRVYGYTF.

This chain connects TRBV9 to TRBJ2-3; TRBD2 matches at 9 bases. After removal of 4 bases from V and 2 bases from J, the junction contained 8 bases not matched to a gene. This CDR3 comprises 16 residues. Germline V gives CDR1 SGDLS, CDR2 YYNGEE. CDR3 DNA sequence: TGTGCCAGCAGCCCCCACGGGACTAGCCTCACAGATACGCAGTATTTT. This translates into CASSPHGTSLTDTQYF.